Here is one TCR beta chain with its context. Its antigen remains unidentified. Base qualities are not recorded, but no much larger clone differs from it by a single base. CDR1 SEHNR and CDR2 FQNEAQ were looked up in the germline V gene (reference sequence). The CDR3 spans 14 residues, from the cysteine through the phenylalanine. Solely the CDR3 DNA is kept, with 42 bases framed from the first base. V sheds 0 bases and J sheds 2 bases, leaving 8 bases between their ends. The library was produced with 5' RACE. Sequencing relied on a NextSeq 500. To correct for sequencing error and PCR bias, the TCR library protocol tagged individual cDNA molecules with unique molecular identifiers. Sequencing covered both TCR alpha and beta chains, and within each sample the abundances of alpha and beta sequences were tightly co-correlated. The study's own analysis went as follows. Decombinator V4 was used to perform V gene, J gene and CDR3 annotation of TCR sequences. TCRs were defined as expanded if a significant change between any two time points was detected under a Poisson model with p below 0.0001. Abundances of TCRs were expressed as counts per million after normalisation to the total number of TCRs sequenced in each sample. TRAV1-2 paired with TRAJ12, TRAJ20 or TRAJ33 defined MAIT TCRs, while TRAV10 paired with TRAJ18 defined iNKT TCRs. VDJdb, accessed 1 November 2021, was searched for CMV, EBV and SARS-CoV-2 annotated TCRs, excluding TCRs annotated for multiple antigens. TCRdb reprocessing: public reads trimmed at Q25 with fastp, clones called with MiXCR, in-frame beta chains kept. CDR3 protein sequences are deduplicated, and each keeps its most common genes and DNA. The authors' filters were not applied to this entry. The sample yields about 98,000 distinct CDR3 sequences; approximately 14% were counted once. Clones ranked in the top ten supply approximately 7.5% of the sample.

This sample is part of a study of early T cells in non-severe SARS-CoV-2 infection (dated by TCRdb to 2020 to 2022). At the level of the whole study: Bulk RNA from unsorted whole blood was used for TCR sequencing, so alpha and beta chains could not be paired.

A case-control design nested within a healthcare worker cohort in London, UK, was used, with weekly nasopharyngeal swab PCR tests and blood sampling performed. Between 23 and 31 March 2020, the week of the UK lockdown, healthcare workers were enrolled and then followed up weekly for as long as 16 weeks. Broad study findings and their caveats: VDJdb matching was skewed toward anti-spike CD8 responses, so virus-specific expansions were likely underestimated and private and CD4 specificities were missed.

The clonotype comes from an adult who was a healthcare worker with PCR-confirmed SARS-CoV-2 infection or an uninfected control (not recorded which). Here the chain combines TRBV7-9 and TRBJ2-7, with the D gene call left open. The sample comprised whole blood. The DNA sequence is TGTGCCAGCAGCTTAGCAGGAGTCCCCTACGAGCAGTACTTC. The resulting protein is CASSLAGVPYEQYF.